This T cell receptor (beta chain) is drawn from a study of blood T cell repertoires in COVID-19. Background on the study: Samples representing acute and convalescent COVID-19 were sourced from the United States, Italy and Spain. The cDNA or gDNA used as material had been derived from T cells, B-cell-depleted T cells, or PBMCs.

In the authors' methods: Reference gene primer amplification gave estimated nucleated cell counts. The protocol was immunoSEQ multiplex PCR, while the TCRdb copy is restricted to in-frame clones and leaves out a portion. That table furnishes V, J and clone size, whereas the DNA furnished D and trimming. The data show roughly 260,000 clones, 80% to 90% seen once. This sequence originates from a woman between 45 and 65 years old with acute or convalescent COVID-19. Sequencing used peripheral blood.

CDR3 in amino acids: CASSQHLYGYTF. The CDR3 DNA reads TGTGCCAGCAGTCAACACCTCTATGGCTACACCTTC. This chain connects TRBV7-8 to TRBJ1-2; D uncertain. V lost 6 bases and J 4 bases, leaving 9 bases between the germline ends. Germline CDR1 SGHVS, CDR2 FQNEAQ. This CDR3 has 12 residues.